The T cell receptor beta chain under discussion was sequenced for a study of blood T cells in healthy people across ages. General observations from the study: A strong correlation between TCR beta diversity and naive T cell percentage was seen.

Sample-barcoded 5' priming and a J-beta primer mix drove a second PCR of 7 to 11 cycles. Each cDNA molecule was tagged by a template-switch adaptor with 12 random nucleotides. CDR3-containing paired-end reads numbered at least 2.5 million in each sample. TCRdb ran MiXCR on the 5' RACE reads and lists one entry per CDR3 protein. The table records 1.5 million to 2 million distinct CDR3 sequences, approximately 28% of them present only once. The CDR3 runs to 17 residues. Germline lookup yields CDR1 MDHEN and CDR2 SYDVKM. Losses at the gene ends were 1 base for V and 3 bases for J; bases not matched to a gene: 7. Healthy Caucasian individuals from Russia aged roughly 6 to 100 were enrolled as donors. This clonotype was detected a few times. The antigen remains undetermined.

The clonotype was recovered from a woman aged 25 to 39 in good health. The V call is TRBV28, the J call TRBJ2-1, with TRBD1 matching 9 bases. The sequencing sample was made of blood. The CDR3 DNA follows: TGTGCCAGCAGTTTATCCGGCCGGGACAGGGACTACAATGAGCAGTTCTTC. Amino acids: CASSLSGRDRDYNEQFF.